This entry describes one T cell receptor (beta chain). CDR3 size: 14 residues. Germline CDR1 LNHNV, CDR2 YYDKDF (reference sequence). This sample was included in a study of T cells expressing NK-cell markers. TCRdb reworked the 5' RACE reads into one entry per CDR3 protein, no DNA. The sample holds under 500,000 distinct CDR3 sequences. V gene TRBV15 combines with J gene TRBJ1-1. The sample was blood T cells: a sorted CD56 or NKG2C T cell subset, CD4+ or CD8+ T cells, or bulk PBMC T cells (not recorded which). This TCR was recovered from a woman between 18 and 69 years old in good health. CDR3 amino acids: CATSQSGRLGRAFF.